The T cell receptor beta chain under discussion was sequenced for a study of cytomegalovirus exposure and HLA in healthy donors. The overall study: Both the 100 to 150 validation repertoires and the 600 to 700 first-cohort repertoires used the same platform, as reported by a later analysis.

TCRdb keeps only in-frame clones here, not all; method: immunoSEQ multiplex PCR. Of about 170,000 clones listed, roughly nine tenths were seen once; the top ten hold under 7%. Germline CDR1 reads SQVTM; CDR2 reads ANQGSEA. V was clipped by 4 bases and J by 4 bases; unmatched bases: 12. This CDR3 is built from 15 residues. The chain has TRBV29-1 and TRBJ1-2; 7 nucleotides align to TRBD1. The clonotype comes from a woman in her 30s in good health and CMV-seronegative. Specimen: PBMCs. CDR3 in amino acids: CSVVQWTGGSYGYTF. CDR3 nucleotide sequence: TGCAGCGTTGTCCAGTGGACAGGCGGTAGCTATGGCTACACCTTC.